This is a list of T cell receptor beta chains from one sample in a study of cytomegalovirus exposure and HLA in healthy donors. Sequencing used immunoSEQ multiplex PCR; TCRdb keeps in-frame clones, though not all of them. The sample data list 100,000 to 150,000 clones. The sequencing input was PBMCs. Receptors were obtained from a man younger than 35 in good health and CMV-seronegative. Each CDR3 is given with its conserved first and last residue. Fields, in order: V gene, D gene, J gene, CDR3 protein, CDR3 DNA. D genes are given only for firm matches.

TRBV7-6	TRBD1	TRBJ2-2	CASSILGGANTGELFF	TGTGCCAGCAGCATTTTAGGGGGCGCGAACACCGGGGAGCTGTTTTTT
TRBV19	-	TRBJ2-7	CASSAPGQRRIEYF	TGTGCCAGTAGTGCCCCCGGACAGAGGAGGATCGAGTACTTC
TRBV11-2	TRBD2	TRBJ2-1	CASSLDLAGGYNEQFF	TGTGCCAGCAGCTTAGATTTAGCGGGAGGCTATAATGAGCAGTTCTTC
TRBV5-1	TRBD2	TRBJ2-3	CASSLLSGLEADTQYF	TGCGCCAGCAGCCTCCTTTCTGGACTAGAGGCAGATACGCAGTATTTT
TRBV28	-	TRBJ1-2	CASSLLGGFYQGYTF	TGTGCCAGCAGTTTATTAGGGGGTTTCTATCAGGGCTACACCTTC
TRBV7-3	-	TRBJ1-1	CASSSGQNTEAFF	TGTGCCAGCAGCTCGGGACAGAACACTGAAGCTTTCTTT
TRBV5-1	TRBD1	TRBJ2-7	CASSFQGVPYEQYF	TGCGCCAGCAGCTTTCAGGGGGTCCCCTACGAGCAGTACTTC
TRBV5-4	-	TRBJ2-3	CASTDRGSTPGTDTQYF	TGTGCCAGCACTGACCGGGGGTCGACTCCGGGCACAGATACGCAGTATTTT
TRBV6-5	TRBD2	TRBJ2-1	CASSPGLAAYNEQFF	TGTGCCAGCAGCCCCGGACTAGCGGCCTACAATGAGCAGTTCTTC
TRBV19	TRBD1	TRBJ1-4	CATQGVGEKLFF	TGTGCCACCCAGGGGGTTGGCGAAAAACTGTTTTTT
TRBV7-2	-	TRBJ1-5	CASSASFSQPQHF	TGTGCCAGCAGCGCCAGTTTCTCTCAGCCCCAGCATTTT
TRBV4-3	TRBD2	TRBJ2-1	CASSQESSGRVNEQFF	TGCGCCAGCAGCCAAGAATCAAGCGGGAGGGTCAATGAGCAGTTCTTC
TRBV27	-	TRBJ2-2	CASSLLQANTGELFF	TGTGCCAGCAGTTTATTGCAGGCGAACACCGGGGAGCTGTTTTTT
TRBV6-5	-	TRBJ1-6	CASSAGTSPLHF	TGTGCCAGCAGTGCGGGAACTTCACCCCTCCACTTT
TRBV7-2	-	TRBJ1-1	CASSFSSTEAFF	TGTGCCAGCAGCTTTTCGAGCACTGAAGCTTTCTTT
TRBV5-1	TRBD1	TRBJ1-2	CASRTGSNGYTF	TGCGCCAGCAGGACAGGGTCGAATGGCTACACCTTC
TRBV18	TRBD2	TRBJ2-1	CASSAGRATGGEQFF	TGTGCCAGCTCAGCCGGCAGGGCTACGGGGGGTGAGCAGTTCTTC
TRBV19	-	TRBJ1-3	CASRERNTIYF	TGTGCCAGTAGGGAGAGAAACACCATATATTTT